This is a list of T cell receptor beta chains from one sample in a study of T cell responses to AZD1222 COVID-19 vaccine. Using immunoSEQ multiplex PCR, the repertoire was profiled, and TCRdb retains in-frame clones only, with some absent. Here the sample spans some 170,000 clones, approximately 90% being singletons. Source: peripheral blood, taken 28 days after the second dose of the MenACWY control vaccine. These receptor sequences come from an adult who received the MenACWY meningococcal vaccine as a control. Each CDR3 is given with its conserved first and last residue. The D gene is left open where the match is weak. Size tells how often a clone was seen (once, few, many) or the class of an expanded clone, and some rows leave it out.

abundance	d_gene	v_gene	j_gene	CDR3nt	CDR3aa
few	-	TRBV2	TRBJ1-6	TGTGCCAGCAGTGATATGACACCGATTAATTCACCCCTCCACTTT	CASSDMTPINSPLHF
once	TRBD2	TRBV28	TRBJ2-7	TGTGCCAGCTCAGCGGGGACCTACGAGCAGTACTTC	CASSAGTYEQYF
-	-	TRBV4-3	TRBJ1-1	TGCGCCAGCAGCCAAGATCTCGGAGCAGGGGCCACTGAAGCTTTCTTT	CASSQDLGAGATEAFF
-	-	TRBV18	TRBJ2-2	TGTGCCAGCTCACCCTCGCGGGGGAACACCGGGGAGCTGTTTTTT	CASSPSRGNTGELFF
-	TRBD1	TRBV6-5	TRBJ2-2	TGTGCCAGCAGTTCCGGGACAGGGAACACCGGGGAGCTGTTTTTT	CASSSGTGNTGELFF
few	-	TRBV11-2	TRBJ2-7	TGTGCCAGCAGCTTCTCAACTAACGACAGATACGAGCAGTACTTC	CASSFSTNDRYEQYF
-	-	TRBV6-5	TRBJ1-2	TGTGCCAGCAGCCCCGACGGGTCCCACTATGGCTACACCTTC	CASSPDGSHYGYTF
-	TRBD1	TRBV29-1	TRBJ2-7	TGCAGCGTCGGGGACAGGGACTACGAGCAGTACTTC	CSVGDRDYEQYF
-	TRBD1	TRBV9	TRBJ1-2	TGTGCCAGCAGTTCCATCATATCCGGGGGGACAGGGAGTGGAGGCTACACCTTC	CASSSIISGGTGSGGYTF
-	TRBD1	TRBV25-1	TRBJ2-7	TGTGCCAGCAGTCGCGGGACAGGGGGGTACGAGCAGTACTTC	CASSRGTGGYEQYF
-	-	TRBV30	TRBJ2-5	TGTGCCTGGAGTTCTTATCGCGAAGAGACCCAGTACTTC	CAWSSYREETQYF
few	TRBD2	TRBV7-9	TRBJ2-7	TGTGCCAGCAGCGCCCCTCGATACCGGGACTATCGGGACGAGCAGTACTTC	CASSAPRYRDYRDEQYF
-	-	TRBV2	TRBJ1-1	TGTGCCAGCGAGTCAGGGGCTTACACTGAAGCTTTCTTT	CASESGAYTEAFF
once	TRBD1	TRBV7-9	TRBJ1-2	TGTGCCAGCAGCACAGGGACAGGGGGGTTGATAACTTACTATGGCTACACCTTC	CASSTGTGGLITYYGYTF
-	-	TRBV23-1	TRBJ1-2	TGCGCCAGCAGTCACCCCCTCTATGGCTACACCTTC	CASSHPLYGYTF
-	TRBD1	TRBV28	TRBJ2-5	TGTGCCAGCAGTTTAAACCAGGGGCAGGGGGAGGAGACCCAGTACTTC	CASSLNQGQGEETQYF
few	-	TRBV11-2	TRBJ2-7	TGTGCCAGCAGCTCAAGGGACTTCACCGGGTACGAGCAGTACTTC	CASSSRDFTGYEQYF
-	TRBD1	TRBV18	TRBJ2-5	TGTGCCAGCTCAGTTGGGACAGGACAAGAGACCCAGTACTTC	CASSVGTGQETQYF
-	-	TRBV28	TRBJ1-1	TGTGCCAGCAGTTTAAGTTCCAACACTGAAGCTTTCTTT	CASSLSSNTEAFF
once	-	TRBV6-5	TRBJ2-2	TGTGCCAGCAGTTACTCCGACTCCTTGGGAGACGGGGAGCTGTTTTTT	CASSYSDSLGDGELFF
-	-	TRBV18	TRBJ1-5	TGTGCCAGCTCACCACTACCGGTATTACAGGGATGGGGCAATCAGCCCCAGCATTTT	CASSPLPVLQGWGNQPQHF
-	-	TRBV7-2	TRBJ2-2	TGTGCCAGCAGCAGCCGTCCTAATTGGGCCGGGGAGCTGTTTTTT	CASSSRPNWAGELFF
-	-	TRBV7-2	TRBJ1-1	TGTGCCAGCAGCTTAGTGATAGGCTTGAGGACTGAAGCTTTCTTT	CASSLVIGLRTEAFF
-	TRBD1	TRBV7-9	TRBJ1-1	TGTGCCAGCAGCTCCCGGGACAGGGATATTTGGGACACTGAAGCTTTCTTT	CASSSRDRDIWDTEAFF
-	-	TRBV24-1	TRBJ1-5	TGTGCCACCAGTGAGCGGACACTCAATCAGCCCCAGCATTTT	CATSERTLNQPQHF
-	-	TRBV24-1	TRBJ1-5	TGTGCCACCAGTGACCCTGGGGCAGATCAGCCCCAGCATTTT	CATSDPGADQPQHF
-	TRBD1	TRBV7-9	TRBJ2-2	TGTGCCAGCAGCCCAGGCAGGGGGCGACCCGGGGAGCTGTTTTTT	CASSPGRGRPGELFF
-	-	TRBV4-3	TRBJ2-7	TGCGCCAGCAGCCAAGACTCGAGGGGGATGGGGTACGAGCAGTACTTC	CASSQDSRGMGYEQYF
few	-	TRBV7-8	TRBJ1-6	TGTGCCAGCAGCTTGGGCACCACAGGGACCGGCTCACCCCTCCACTTT	CASSLGTTGTGSPLHF
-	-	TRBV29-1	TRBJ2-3	TGCAGCGTTGTCCGGCCTAGCACAGATACGCAGTATTTT	CSVVRPSTDTQYF
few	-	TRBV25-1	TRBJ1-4	TGTGCCAGCAGGACAGCTTTTAATGAAAAACTGTTTTTT	CASRTAFNEKLFF
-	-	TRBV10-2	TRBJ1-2	TGCGCCAGCAGTGAGTCGGCGACAGATGGCTACACCTTC	CASSESATDGYTF
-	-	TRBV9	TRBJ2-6	TGTGCCAGCAGCGTAGAGTACTCTGGGGCCAACGTCCTGACTTTC	CASSVEYSGANVLTF
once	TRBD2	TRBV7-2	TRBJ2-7	TGTGCCAGCAGCTTCAGGGGGACTAGCGGGAGGGAGTCCTACGAGCAGTACTTC	CASSFRGTSGRESYEQYF
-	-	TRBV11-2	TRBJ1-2	TGTGCCAGCAGCTTGGGTTTAGGTTATGGCTACACCTTC	CASSLGLGYGYTF
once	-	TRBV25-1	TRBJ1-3	TGTGCCAGCAGTCCAGACAGATCAGGTGGAAACACCATATATTTT	CASSPDRSGGNTIYF
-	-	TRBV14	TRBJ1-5	TGTGCCAGCAGCCAAGCATTGAATCAGCCCCAGCATTTT	CASSQALNQPQHF
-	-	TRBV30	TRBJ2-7	TGTGCCTGGAGTAATCGCTACGAGCAGTACTTC	CAWSNRYEQYF
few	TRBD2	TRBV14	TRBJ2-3	TGTGCCAGCAGCCAGGGGCCGGGACTACTCACAGATACGCAGTATTTT	CASSQGPGLLTDTQYF
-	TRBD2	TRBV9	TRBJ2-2	TGTGCCAGCAGCGGGGGACTAGCGGGAGGGGAGCTGTTTTTT	CASSGGLAGGELFF
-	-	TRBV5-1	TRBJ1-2	TGCGCCAGCAGCTTGGCGGAGGGACGGCATGGCTACACCTTC	CASSLAEGRHGYTF
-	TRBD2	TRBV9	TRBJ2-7	TGTGCCAGCAGCGCCCTAGCGGGATCCACCTACGAGCAGTACTTC	CASSALAGSTYEQYF
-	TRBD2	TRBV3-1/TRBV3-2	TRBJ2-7	TGTGCCAGCAGCCAAATAGAGGGACTAGCGGGAGATGAGCAGTACTTC	CASSQIEGLAGDEQYF
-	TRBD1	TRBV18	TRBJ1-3	TGTGCCAGCTCACCCGGACAGGGGGTTGGAAACACCATATATTTT	CASSPGQGVGNTIYF
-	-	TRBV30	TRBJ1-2	TGTGCCTCGGCCCGGGGTCTCTACTATGGCTACACCTTC	CASARGLYYGYTF
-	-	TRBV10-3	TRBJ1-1	TGTGCCATCAGTGAGAGTGGGACTGCGAACACTGAAGCTTTCTTT	CAISESGTANTEAFF
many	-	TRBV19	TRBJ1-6	TGTGCCAGTAGTAAAACCGGCTCCTATAATTCACCCCTCCACTTT	CASSKTGSYNSPLHF
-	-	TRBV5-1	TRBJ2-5	TGCGCCAGCAGCCCAGGCAGGGGACAAGAGACCCAGTACTTC	CASSPGRGQETQYF
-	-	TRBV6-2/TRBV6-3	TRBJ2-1	TGTGCCAGCAGTTACCGCTCCTACAATGAGCAGTTCTTC	CASSYRSYNEQFF
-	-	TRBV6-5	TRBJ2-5	TGTGCCAGCAGCCGGACACAACAAGAGACCCAGTACTTC	CASSRTQQETQYF